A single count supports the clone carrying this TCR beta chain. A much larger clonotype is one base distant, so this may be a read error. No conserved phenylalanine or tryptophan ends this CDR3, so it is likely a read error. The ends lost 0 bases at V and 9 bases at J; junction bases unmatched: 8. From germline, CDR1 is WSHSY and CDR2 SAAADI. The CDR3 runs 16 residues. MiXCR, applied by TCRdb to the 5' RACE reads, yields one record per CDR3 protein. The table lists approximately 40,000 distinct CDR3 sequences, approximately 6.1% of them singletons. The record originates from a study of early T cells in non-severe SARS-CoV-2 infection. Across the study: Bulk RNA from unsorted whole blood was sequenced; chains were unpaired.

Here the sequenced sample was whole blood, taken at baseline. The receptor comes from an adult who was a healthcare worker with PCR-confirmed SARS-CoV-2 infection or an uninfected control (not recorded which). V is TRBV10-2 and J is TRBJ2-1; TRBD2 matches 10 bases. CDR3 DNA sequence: TGCGCCAGCAGTGAGTCGAGGGCTAGCGGGAGAGGTGAGCAGTTCTCC. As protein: CASSESRASGRGEQFS.